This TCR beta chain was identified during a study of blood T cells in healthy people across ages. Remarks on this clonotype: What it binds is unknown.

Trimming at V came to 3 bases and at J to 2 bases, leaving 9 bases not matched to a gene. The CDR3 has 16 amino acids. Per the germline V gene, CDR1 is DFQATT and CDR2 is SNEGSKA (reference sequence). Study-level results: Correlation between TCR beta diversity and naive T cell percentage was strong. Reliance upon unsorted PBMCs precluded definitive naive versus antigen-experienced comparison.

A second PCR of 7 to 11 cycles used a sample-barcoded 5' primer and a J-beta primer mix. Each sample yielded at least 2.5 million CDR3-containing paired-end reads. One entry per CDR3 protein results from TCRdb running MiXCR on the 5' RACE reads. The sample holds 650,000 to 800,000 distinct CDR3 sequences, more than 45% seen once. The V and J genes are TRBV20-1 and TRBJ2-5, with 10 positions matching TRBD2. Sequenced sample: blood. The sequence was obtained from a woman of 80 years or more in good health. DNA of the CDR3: TGCAGTGCTAGTCGGCTAGCGGGAGCAGGGCAAGAGACCCAGTACTTC. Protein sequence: CSASRLAGAGQETQYF.